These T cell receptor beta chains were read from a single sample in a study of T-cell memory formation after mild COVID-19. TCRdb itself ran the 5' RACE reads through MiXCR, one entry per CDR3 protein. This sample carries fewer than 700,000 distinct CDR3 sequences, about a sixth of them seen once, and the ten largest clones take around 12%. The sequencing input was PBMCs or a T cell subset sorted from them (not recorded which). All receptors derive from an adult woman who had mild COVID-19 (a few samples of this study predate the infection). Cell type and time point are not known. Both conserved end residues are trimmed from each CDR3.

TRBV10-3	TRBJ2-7	AISESGGPSSYEQY
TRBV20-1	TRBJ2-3	SARVPALTTTDTQY
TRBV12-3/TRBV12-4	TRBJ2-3	ASSLRLAGGADTQY
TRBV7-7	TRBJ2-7	ASSRIATSGRPERTYEQY
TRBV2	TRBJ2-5	ASSEGEGTQY
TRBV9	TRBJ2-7	ASSARDYWNEQY
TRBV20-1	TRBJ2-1	SARLTSAYEQF
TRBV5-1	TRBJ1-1	ASSPTRQLTPEAF
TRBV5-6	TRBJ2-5	ASSIDELRGPQETQY
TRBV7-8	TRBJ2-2	ASSFRSPPAGELF
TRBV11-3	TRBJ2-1	ASSPGGTSGIPGNEQF
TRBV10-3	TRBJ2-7	AIKNGTGSYEQY
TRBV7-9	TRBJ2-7	ASTWGQGASEQY
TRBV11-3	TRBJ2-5	ASSSHGGGQTQY
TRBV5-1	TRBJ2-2	ASYDTGLAVNTGELF
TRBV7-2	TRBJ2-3	ASSSRLAGLADTQY
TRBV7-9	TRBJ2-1	ASSPRTGTYNEQF
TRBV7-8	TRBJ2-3	ASSHMIRAAASTDTQY
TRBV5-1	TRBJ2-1	ASSLDPLVEQF
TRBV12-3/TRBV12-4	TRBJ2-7	ASSTGTSNEQY
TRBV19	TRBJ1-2	ASSMFTSTDGYT
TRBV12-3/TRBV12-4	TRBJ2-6	ASSRRGRDRDFSGANVLT
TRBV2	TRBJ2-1	ASSSTGTSPISSYNEQF
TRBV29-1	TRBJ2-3	SVEGQGAADTQY
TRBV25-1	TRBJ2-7	ASSGEQY
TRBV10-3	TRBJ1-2	AISDRQVYYGYT
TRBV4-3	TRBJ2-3	ASSQGTSGRAATDTQY
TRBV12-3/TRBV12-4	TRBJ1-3	ASSFADRVGNTIY
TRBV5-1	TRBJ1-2	ASSSRDRGVWDYGYT
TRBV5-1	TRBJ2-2	ASSFAGRTGELF
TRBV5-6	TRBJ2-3	ASGKRGGTDTQY